This TCR beta chain was documented in a study of early T cells in non-severe SARS-CoV-2 infection (dated by TCRdb to the early 2020s). Broadly, across the study: Because TCR sequencing relied on bulk RNA taken from unsorted whole blood, pairing of alpha and beta chains was not possible. Points the paper makes about the study in general: Matching against VDJdb was skewed toward anti-spike CD8 responses, likely underestimated virus-specific expansions, and missed private and CD4 specificities.

Library preparation employed 5' RACE. Sequencing used a NextSeq 500. To correct for sequencing error and PCR bias, the TCR library protocol tagged individual cDNA molecules with unique molecular identifiers. Sequencing covered both TCR alpha and beta chains, and within each sample the abundances of alpha and beta sequences were tightly co-correlated. In the authors' own workflow: Decombinator V4 was used to perform V gene, J gene and CDR3 annotation of TCR sequences. TCRs were defined as expanded if a significant change between any two time points was detected under a Poisson model with p below 0.0001. Abundances of TCRs were expressed as counts per million after normalisation to the total number of TCRs sequenced in each sample. TRAV1-2 paired with TRAJ12, TRAJ20 or TRAJ33 defined MAIT TCRs, while TRAV10 paired with TRAJ18 defined iNKT TCRs. VDJdb, accessed 1 November 2021, was searched for CMV, EBV and SARS-CoV-2 annotated TCRs, with TCRs annotated for multiple antigens excluded. TCRdb trimmed the raw reads at Q25, called clones with MiXCR and kept productive beta chains. Each record represents a unique CDR3 protein, reported with the most common genes and DNA among its rows. These V and J calls originate from TCRdb's pipeline instead of the authors' own analysis. The sample yields about 56,000 distinct CDR3 sequences; around 12% were counted once. About 3% of the sample is held by the ten biggest clonotypes.

Trimming leaves V shorter by 3 bases and J shorter by 7 bases, with the junction holding 16 bases beyond the gene matches. Based on the germline V gene, the CDR1 and CDR2 sequences are KGHDR and SFDVKD. The CDR3 covers 20 residues, taking in both the cysteine and the phenylalanine. Only the CDR3 DNA is retained, 60 bases long and in frame from the first base. This was a case-control study nested in a cohort of healthcare workers in London, UK, who had nasopharyngeal swab PCR tests and blood samples taken every week. Healthcare workers were recruited between 23 and 31 March 2020, during the week of the UK lockdown, and were followed weekly for up to about 16 weeks. This clonotype appeared many times. Its antigen has not been determined. Base-call qualities are not available, and no considerably larger clone is one nucleotide away.

The chain was built from TRBV24-1 and TRBJ2-1; 14 bases in the middle match TRBD2. This receptor was taken from an adult who was a healthcare worker with PCR-confirmed SARS-CoV-2 infection or an uninfected control (not recorded which). What was sequenced was whole blood. At the DNA level, the sequence is TGTGCCACCAGTGATCCCCGGGGTGACGACAGGACTAGCGGGAGGAATGAGCAGTTCTTC. It translates to CATSDPRGDDRTSGRNEQFF.